This passage covers 13 T cell receptor beta chains from one sample sequenced in a study of vaccination and CD4 T cells after COVID-19. Oncomine TCR Beta short-read sequencing was applied to DNA from cultured CD4+ T cells. TCRdb ran MiXCR on the PCR reads and lists one entry per CDR3 protein. The repertoire holds about 6,900 distinct CDR3 sequences, with over 50% as singletons. These receptors have no known antigen. As to treatment: roughly 10-day PBMC culture with coronavirus spike peptide pools or control peptides (ViraFEST assay). CD4+ T-cell collection from the unexposed donor predated the COVID-19 pandemic (2011-2018). Material for sequencing was CD4+ T cells from blood, cultured in vitro. The origin of the receptors is a human donor in good health.

The chain employs TRBV7-2 and TRBJ2-1; no firm D call. Germline V gene data show CDR1 as SGHTA and CDR2 as FQGNSA. The CDR3 contains 12 residues. Trimming removed 1 base at V and 9 bases at J, with 7 bases between. The DNA of the CDR3 is TGTGCCAGCAGCTTAGGGGCGGTTGAGCAGTTCTTC. Amino acid sequence: CASSLGAVEQFF.

The rearrangement links TRBV21-1 to TRBJ2-7. TRBV21-1 is annotated as a pseudogene. This CDR3 is built from 17 residues. Here the CDR3 reads CASSKILGSKGTYEQYF. CDR3 in DNA: TGTGCCAGCAGCAAAATTTTAGGGTCGAAGGGAACCTACGAGCAGTACTTC.

The chain recombines TRBV6-2 or TRBV6-3 with TRBJ2-7; D may be TRBD1 or TRBD2 (6 bases each). From germline, CDR1 is MNHEY and CDR2 SVGEGT. There are 14 residues in the CDR3. CDR3: CASVDGGAIYEQYF. CDR3 nucleotides: TGTGCTTCGGTGGACGGGGGCGCAATCTACGAGCAGTACTTC.

The table lists this clonotype with a count of one. The chain recombines TRBV20-1 with TRBJ1-1; 7 nucleotides align to TRBD1. The CDR3 spans 14 residues. The V gene end was trimmed by 6 bases and the J gene end by 0 bases; junction bases not matched to a gene: 7. Germline CDR1 reads DFQATT; CDR2 reads SNEGSKA (reference sequence). The DNA for the CDR3 is TGCAGTGCAACCTCCGGACAGGTGAACACTGAAGCTTTCTTT. The encoded protein is CSATSGQVNTEAFF.

J is TRBJ2-3 and V is TRBV27; D might be TRBD1 or TRBD2, each matching 5 bases. Per germline, CDR1 MNHEY and CDR2 SMNVEV (reference sequence). V lost 4 bases, J lost 10 bases, and 9 bases lay in between. This CDR3 contains 11 residues. DNA for the CDR3: TGTGCCAGCAGTTCGGGACCTGCGCAGTATTTT. This codes for CASSSGPAQYF.

Relative to its sample, this clonotype is large. This chain connects TRBV30 to TRBJ2-5, with 8 bases that match TRBD1. The CDR3 runs to 15 residues. V shed 0 bases, J shed 10 bases, and the junction held 13 bases outside the gene matches. CDR1 GTSNPN and CDR2 SVGIG come from the germline V gene (reference sequence). CDR3 sequence reads: CAWSVSGQVMRNQYF. In DNA form, the CDR3 reads TGTGCCTGGAGTGTGTCGGGACAGGTCATGAGGAACCAGTACTTC.

The gene calls are TRBV20-1 and TRBJ2-2, with a weak D call TRBD2 (5 bases). Germline assignment: CDR1 DFQATT and CDR2 SNEGSKA (reference sequence). There are 13 residues in the CDR3. V was pared by 4 bases and J by 4 bases, with 10 bases between. CDR3 nucleotide sequence: TGCAGTGCTACAGGAGAGGGCACCGGGGAGCTGTTTTTT. It specifies CSATGEGTGELFF.

For the CDR3, the DNA is TGTGCCTGGAGTGTACCTGCGTCCTCCTATAATTCACCCCTCCACTTT. This gives the protein CAWSVPASSYNSPLHF. The chain joins TRBV30 to TRBJ1-6; D gene unclear. V dropped 0 bases and J dropped 0 bases, with 9 bases sitting between them. The germline V gene has CDR1 GTSNPN and CDR2 SVGIG (reference sequence). The CDR3 contains 16 residues. The full variable domain, completed using reference TRBV30 and TRBJ1-6, is SQTIHQWPATLVQPVGSPLSLECTVEGTSNPNLYWYRQAAGRGLQLLFYSVGIGQISSEVPQNLSASRPQDRQFILSSKKLLLSDSGFYLCAWSVPASSYNSPLHFGNGTRLTVT.

In this sample, this clonotype turned up a few times. This chain joins TRBV27 and TRBJ1-1; D unresolved. Trimming pared 7 bases from V and 3 bases from J, leaving 6 bases between. There are 11 residues in the CDR3. Germline assignment: CDR1 MNHEY and CDR2 SMNVEV (reference sequence). The CDR3 bases are TGTGCCAGCACCTCAGACACTGAAGCTTTCTTT. It specifies CASTSDTEAFF.

V and J are TRBV5-1 and TRBJ2-3; D tentatively reads TRBD1 or TRBD2 (5 bases each). V was shortened by 0 bases and J by 2 bases, with 10 bases between the two germline ends. This CDR3 region has 15 residues. Germline V gene data show CDR1 as SGHRS and CDR2 as YFSETQ. The CDR3: CASSLDQGPTDTQYF. The CDR3 region has the DNA TGCGCCAGCAGCTTGGACCAGGGACCCACAGATACGCAGTATTTT.

This clonotype has just one count. The chain is built from TRBV5-1 and TRBJ1-2; TRBD1 matches at 9 bases. This CDR3 region has 15 residues. Trimming removed 5 bases from V and 7 bases from J; junction bases left unmatched: 12. Germline V gene data show CDR1 as SGHRS and CDR2 as YFSETQ. Written as DNA, the CDR3 is TGCGCCAGCAGACAAGACCCGGGACAGGGTTCTGGCTACACCTTC. It specifies CASRQDPGQGSGYTF.

This chain uses TRBV7-2 with TRBJ1-5; D not resolved. Trimming took 1 base from V and 4 from J, leaving 11 bases between them. Germline CDR1 and CDR2: SGHTA and FQGNSA. The length of the CDR3 is 15 residues. CDR3 region: CASSLEAGRNQPQHF. For the CDR3, the DNA is TGTGCCAGCAGCTTAGAGGCAGGTAGGAATCAGCCCCAGCATTTT.

This clonotype was seen a few times. The gene calls are TRBV27 and TRBJ2-2, with 8 bases aligning to TRBD2. The ends lost 6 bases at V and 3 bases at J; junction bases unmatched: 9. Germline-derived CDR1 and CDR2 are MNHEY and SMNVEV (reference sequence). The CDR3 sequence is 16 residues long. In DNA form, the CDR3 reads TGTGCCAGCAGCCCATTTAGCGGGGTAGACACCGGGGAGCTGTTTTTT. It specifies CASSPFSGVDTGELFF.